This record covers a single T cell receptor beta chain. Its antigen remains unidentified. PCR employed 60 Vbeta and 13 Jbeta primers. This table comes from immunoSEQ multiplex PCR, and its TCRdb copy is limited to in-frame clones, with some not included. Altogether some 100,000 clones are present, about 84% being singletons, with the ten largest covering about 1.2%. The junction had 8 bases not matched to a gene; V was cut back by 8 bases and J by 8 bases. Germline loops: CDR1 DFQATT, CDR2 SNEGSKA (reference sequence). The CDR3 runs 11 residues. This sample is drawn from a study of cytomegalovirus exposure and HLA in healthy donors. Whole-study context: The Caucasian-associated ancestry cluster held roughly 81% of 300 to 500 genotyped donors.

Study-wide results and caveats: Some TCR beta chains (around 180 of them) were listed as cytomegalovirus-associated. Sequencing depth roughly uniform across donors was assumed in presence/absence analyses.

The sequence came from a girl between 2 and 10 years old in good health and CMV-seropositive. The sample was PBMCs. This chain uses TRBV20-1 with TRBJ1-2; the match to TRBD1 covers 7 bases. The CDR3 nucleotides are TGCAGTTCCAACCAGGGGGGAGGCTACACCTTC. This translates into CSSNQGGGYTF.